The next 2 T cell receptor beta chains were all read from a single sample in a study of control samples from healthy donors and cancer patients (dated by TCRdb to the early 2020s). The method behind the library was the immunoSEQ multiplex PCR assay. TCRdb obtained this table from immuneACCESS and retained in-frame rearrangements with V and J assigned. These tables miss some clones; where compared with another copy, unresolved V genes account for less than half of the shortfall, and the remainder is unexplained. Here the sample has 200,000 or so clones; around 94% occur a single time. The ten largest clones capture about 1.6% of the sample. Sequenced input: blood. The receptors here all came from a man aged 45-65 years in good health.

This clone was found once. The chain employs TRBV18 and TRBJ1-1, with D tentatively TRBD1 (6 bases). CDR3 length: 16 amino acids. V was shortened by 4 bases and J by 7 bases, with 22 bases between the two germline ends. Germline V gene sequence: CDR1 KGHSH, CDR2 LQKENI. In DNA, the CDR3 is TGTGCCAGCTCACGCTATAGACAGCCGAACAGGGATGAAGCTTTCTTT. Translated: CASSRYRQPNRDEAFF.

The rearrangement links TRBV5-1 to TRBJ1-2; weak D call: TRBD1 (6 bases). The germline gives CDR1 SGHRS, CDR2 YFSETQ. V was clipped by 0 bases and J by 4 bases, with 13 bases between them. The CDR3 has 15 residues. CDR3 DNA: TGCGCCAGCAGCTTGGGCCCACAGGGAGCCTATGGCTACACCTTC. Protein sequence: CASSLGPQGAYGYTF. Full variable domain (rest looked up from reference TRBV5-1 and TRBJ1-2): KAGVTQTPRYLIKTRGQQVTLSCSPISGHRSVSWYQQTPGQGLQFLFEYFSETQRNKGNFPGRFSGRQFSNSRSEMNVSTLELGDSALYLCASSLGPQGAYGYTFGSGTRLTVV.